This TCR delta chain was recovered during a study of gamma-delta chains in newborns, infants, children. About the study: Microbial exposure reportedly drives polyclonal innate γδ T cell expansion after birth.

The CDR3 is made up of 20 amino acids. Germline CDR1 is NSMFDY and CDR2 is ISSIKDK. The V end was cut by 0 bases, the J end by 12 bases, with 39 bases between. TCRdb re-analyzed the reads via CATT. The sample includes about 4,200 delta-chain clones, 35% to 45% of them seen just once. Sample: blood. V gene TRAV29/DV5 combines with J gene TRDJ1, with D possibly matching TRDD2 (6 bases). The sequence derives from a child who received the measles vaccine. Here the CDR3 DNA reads TGTGCAGCAAGCGTGGGTTTCCTAAGGAGGATCGAGTCCTACACCGATAAGGTCATCTTT. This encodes CAASVGFLRRIESYTDKVIF. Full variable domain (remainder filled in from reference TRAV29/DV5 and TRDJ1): DQQVKQNSPSLSVQEGRISILNCDYTNSMFDYFLWYKKYPAEGPTFLISISSIKDKNEDGRFTVFLNKSAKHLSLHIVPSQPGDSAVYFCAASVGFLRRIESYTDKVIFGKGTRVTVEP.